This TCR beta chain was retrieved from a study of tumor-infiltrating lymphocytes in primary liver carcinoma. Study context: Sample yields of productive TCRbeta reads, ranging from roughly 3.5 to 7.13 million, were similar across tissue types.

Priming with a constant-region primer yielded TCR beta cDNA from 500 ng total RNA. Slightly modified ARM-PCR with three nested multiplex PCR rounds yielded TCR beta libraries. Researchers ran the first two PCR rounds for approximately 10 cycles each with TRBV1-TRBV30 forward primers and a C-beta reverse primer. TCRdb ran MiXCR on the multiplex PCR reads and lists one entry per CDR3 protein. The sample carries fewer than 400,000 distinct CDR3 sequences, around 50% recorded once. Study-wide points: Tumor tissue displayed a significantly greater top-250-clone fraction than blood (p = 0.039).

The germline V and J ends were trimmed by 3 bases and 4 bases, with 5 bases remaining between them. The CDR3 has 12 amino acids. This clonotype was recorded a few times. The antigen is not known. Germline DNA was also extracted, with blood RNA taken from unsorted whole blood. Donors were untreated and chronically infected with HBV. It was before surgery that four milliliters of peripheral blood were collected. The receptor was isolated from a woman in her 30s with primary liver carcinoma and hepatitis B virus infection. The V gene is TRBV12-3 or TRBV12-4, the J gene TRBJ2-3, with D unclear. Sequencing was done on a sample of peripheral blood. CDR3 residues: CASSFDADTQYF. The CDR3 DNA follows: TGTGCCAGCAGTTTTGACGCAGATACGCAGTATTTT.